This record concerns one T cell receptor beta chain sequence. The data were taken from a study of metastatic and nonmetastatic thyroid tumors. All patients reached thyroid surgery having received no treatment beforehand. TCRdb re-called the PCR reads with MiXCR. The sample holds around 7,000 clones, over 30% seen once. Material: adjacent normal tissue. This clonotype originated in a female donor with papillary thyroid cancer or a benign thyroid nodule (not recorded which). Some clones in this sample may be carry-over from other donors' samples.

Here the CDR3 DNA reads TGTGCCAGCAGCCTCGTGCTCAGGGAAACAGCTAACTATGGCTACACCTTC. Translating it yields CASSLVLRETANYGYTF. V gene TRBV7-8 combines with J gene TRBJ1-2, with D possibly matching TRBD1 (5 bases). The germline V gene has CDR1 SGHVS and CDR2 FQNEAQ. The germline V and J ends were trimmed by 5 bases and 0 bases, with 19 bases remaining between them. The CDR3 contains 17 residues. Complete variable domain (other parts from reference TRBV7-8 and TRBJ1-2): GAGVSQSPRYKVAKRGQDVALRCDPISGHVSLFWYQQALGQGPEFLTYFQNEAQLDKSGLPSDRFFAERPEGSVSTLKIQRTQQEDSAVYLCASSLVLRETANYGYTFGSGTRLTVV.